The entry below describes one T cell receptor (beta chain). Its cognate antigen is unknown. The data were taken from a study of response to subunit inactivated influenza vaccine. Regarding the study as a whole: With each seasonal influenza vaccination, the authors suggested, few new T cells are recruited.

Germline V gene data show CDR1 as KGHDR and CDR2 as SFDVKD. V was pared by 5 bases and J by 0 bases, with 21 bases between. The CDR3 contains 18 residues. TCRdb re-analysed the RT-PCR reads in MiXCR, keeping a single row per CDR3 protein. The sample includes some 550,000 distinct CDR3 sequences, approximately 20% of them seen just once. These same data were also listed under a study on T cells expressing NK-cell markers. From that paper: Synthesis of TCR beta cDNA relied on 5'RACE template switching carrying UMIs. The share of CD8+ T cells held by dominant NKG2C+ clonotypes was 1.0-7.0% in several donors. Where several donors were concerned, these clonotypes also led the CD3+CD56-NKG2C+ fraction.

This chain joins TRBV24-1 and TRBJ2-5; D possibly corresponds to TRBD2 (6 bases). Source: CD4+ T cells sorted from PBMCs, taken 11 to 12 days after vaccination. The receptor was isolated from a man between 50 and 59 years old who received an inactivated influenza vaccine. The CDR3 reads CATSVGLAKGLNQETQYF. In DNA form, the CDR3 reads TGTGCCACCAGTGTAGGACTGGCGAAGGGACTCAACCAAGAGACCCAGTACTTC.